Following are 32 T cell receptor beta chains from one sample sequenced in a study of blood T cell repertoires in COVID-19. The repertoire was sequenced with immunoSEQ multiplex PCR; TCRdb's copy has only in-frame clones and lacks some. The profile shows tens of thousands of clones, approximately 78% of them singletons. Sequences were obtained from peripheral blood. All receptors derive from a woman aged 55-70 years with acute or convalescent COVID-19.

The chain joins TRBV18 to TRBJ2-3, with D unresolved. Trimming took off 2 bases at V and 5 bases at J, with 14 bases between the two ends. This CDR3 has 15 amino acids. CDR1 and CDR2 from the germline V gene are KGHSH and LQKENI. The CDR3 region has the DNA TGTGCCAGCTCACCATTTATTATTGAGTTAGATACGCAGTATTTT. Translating it yields CASSPFIIELDTQYF. The variable domain in full, with the rest retrieved from reference TRBV18 and TRBJ2-3, is NAGVMQNPRHLVRRRGQEARLRCSPMKGHSHVYWYRQLPEEGLKFMVYLQKENIIDESGMPKERFSAEFPKEGPSILRIQQVVRGDSAAYFCASSPFIIELDTQYFGPGTRLTVL.

CDR3 amino acids: CASSLRQNYGYTF. CDR3 nucleotides: TGTGCCAGCAGTCTCAGACAGAACTATGGCTACACCTTC. V gene TRBV27 combines with J gene TRBJ1-2; the D gene is possibly TRBD1 (5 bases). Deletions cut 5 bases from V and 2 bases from J, with 9 bases between. The CDR3 length is 13 residues. CDR1 and CDR2 (germline): MNHEY, SMNVEV (reference sequence).

The chain couples TRBV24-1 to TRBJ2-6; a possible D gene is TRBD1 (6 bases). CDR1 is KGHDR, CDR2 SFDVKD, per germline. The germline V and J ends were trimmed by 3 bases and 1 base, with 9 bases remaining between them. The CDR3 contains 16 residues. The CDR3 protein is CATSDRQGSGANVLTF. The CDR3 coding sequence is TGTGCCACCAGTGATCGGCAGGGGTCTGGGGCCAACGTCCTGACTTTC.

At least ten counts were recorded for this clone. The rearrangement joins TRBV28 to TRBJ2-7; unclear D gene. Germline V lookup: CDR1 MDHEN, CDR2 SYDVKM. Trimming pared 7 bases from V and 0 bases from J, leaving 16 bases between. The CDR3 has 15 residues. CDR3: CASNVVAVTSYEQYF. CDR3 in DNA: TGTGCCAGCAACGTCGTAGCCGTGACCTCCTACGAGCAGTACTTC.

The chain employs TRBV7-9 and TRBJ1-4; 12 bases are a match to TRBD1. With V trimmed by 4 bases and J by 7 bases, 4 bases remained unmatched. The CDR3 length is 15 residues. The V gene's germline CDR1 is SEHNR and CDR2 FQNEAQ (reference sequence). For the CDR3, the DNA is TGTGCCAGCAGCTCACCGGGACAGGGGGCTGAAAAACTGTTTTTT. It is translated as CASSSPGQGAEKLFF.

The chain recombines TRBV5-8 with TRBJ1-1; 7 positions match TRBD1. The V gene's germline CDR1 is SGHTS and CDR2 YDEGEE. The junction had 13 bases not matched to a gene; V was cut back by 4 bases and J by 7 bases. This CDR3 has 15 residues. The CDR3 DNA is TGTGCCAGCAGCCCGCAGGGACAGCTTAGTTTTGAAGCTTTCTTT. This gives the protein CASSPQGQLSFEAFF.

J is TRBJ2-1 and V is TRBV5-4, with a weak D call TRBD1 (6 bases). CDR3 length: 12 residues. Trimming removed 3 bases from V and 8 bases from J, with 9 bases in between. Germline V CDR1 and CDR2: SGHNT, YYREEE (reference sequence). This CDR3 reads CASSSEGDEQFF. DNA for the CDR3: TGTGCCAGCAGCTCCGAGGGGGATGAGCAGTTCTTC.

This rearrangement joins TRBV4-1 to TRBJ1-4; D not certain. Germline values: CDR1 MGHRA, CDR2 YSYEKL. Trimming removed 2 bases from V and 3 bases from J, with 7 bases in between. The CDR3 runs 14 residues. The CDR3 DNA reads TGCGCCAGCAGCCAACCGGCGGCTAATGAAAAACTGTTTTTT. Translating gives CASSQPAANEKLFF.

This clone was observed a single time. This chain joins TRBV30 and TRBJ2-3; TRBD2 agrees at 13 bases. The CDR3 covers 12 residues. Germline CDR1 and CDR2: GTSNPN and SVGIG (reference sequence). J lost 6 bases, V lost 7 bases, and 1 base had no gene match. The CDR3 DNA is TGTGCCTTGACTAGCGGGGGGGATACGCAGTATTTT. Protein sequence: CALTSGGDTQYF.

This clone appeared a few times. This sequence joins TRBV7-6 and TRBJ1-3, with TRBD1 matching over 8 bases. The V segment lost 2 bases and the J segment 3 bases; nucleotides outside the gene matches: 3. The CDR3 covers 15 residues. In germline, CDR1 is SGHVS, CDR2 FNYEAQ. The CDR3 DNA follows: TGTGCCAGCAGCTTATCCGACAGGGGTGGAAACACCATATATTTT. Protein product: CASSLSDRGGNTIYF.

This clone was detected only once. The chain links TRBV29-1 to TRBJ1-1; TRBD1 matches at 8 bases. From germline, CDR1 is SQVTM and CDR2 ANQGSEA. CDR3 length equals 13 residues. J was trimmed by 6 bases and V by 3 bases; bases with no gene match: 6. The DNA of the CDR3 is TGCAGCGTTGATGCAGGGGGCAGCTCTGAAGCTTTCTTT. It translates to CSVDAGGSSEAFF.

The V call is TRBV6-5, the J call TRBJ1-6, with D maybe TRBD1 (6 bases). Germline-derived CDR1 and CDR2 are MNHEY and SVGAGI. The ends were cut back, 9 bases at V and 5 bases at J, with 17 bases in the middle. This CDR3 comprises 15 residues. CDR3 sequence reads: CASRPGHSNNSPLHF. CDR3 DNA: TGTGCCAGTAGACCGGGACATAGTAATAATTCACCCCTCCACTTT.

The chain uses TRBV19 and TRBJ1-1; TRBD1 agrees at 7 bases. V shed 5 bases and J 0 bases; nucleotides not matched to a gene: 9. Looked up from germline, CDR1 is LNHDA and CDR2 is SQIVND (reference sequence). The CDR3 extends over 16 amino acids. The CDR3 DNA follows: TGTGCCAGTAGTTACAGGGGCGTTGCTTTGAACACTGAAGCTTTCTTT. It encodes CASSYRGVALNTEAFF.

This clone was detected only a few times. The chain joins TRBV28 to TRBJ2-1; 8 nucleotides agree with TRBD1. V shed 2 bases and J 3 bases; nucleotides not matched to a gene: 9. The CDR3 has 17 residues. Germline CDR1 is MDHEN and CDR2 is SYDVKM. CDR3 sequence: CASSLSRDRSFYNEQFF. As DNA, the CDR3 is TGTGCCAGCAGTTTAAGTCGGGACAGGAGTTTCTACAATGAGCAGTTCTTC.

The chain joins TRBV9 to TRBJ2-5; 7 bases line up with TRBD1. V dropped 4 bases and J dropped 5; count of bases not matched to a gene: 5. Germline CDR1 SGDLS, CDR2 YYNGEE. The CDR3 consists of 13 residues. The CDR3 sequence is CASSITGDETQYF. The CDR3 coding sequence is TGTGCCAGCAGCATTACAGGGGACGAGACCCAGTACTTC.

This clone was found once. The chain couples TRBV9 to TRBJ1-4; D perhaps matches TRBD1 (5 bases). Germline values: CDR1 SGDLS, CDR2 YYNGEE. V was clipped by 0 bases and J by 7 bases, with 19 bases between them. This CDR3 has 17 residues. CDR3 protein: CASSVVWVSGALEKLFF. The CDR3 nucleotides read TGTGCCAGCAGCGTAGTTTGGGTAAGCGGGGCCCTTGAAAAACTGTTTTTT. The variable domain in full, completed from reference TRBV9 and TRBJ1-4, reads DSGVTQTPKHLITATGQRVTLRCSPRSGDLSVYWYQQSLDQGLQFLIQYYNGEERAKGNILERFSAQQFPDLHSELNLSSLELGDSALYFCASSVVWVSGALEKLFFGSGTQLSVL.

This clone occurred many times. The chain joins TRBV10-3 to TRBJ2-7; TRBD1 aligns across 8 bases. This CDR3 is built from 15 residues. Germline CDR1 and CDR2: ENHRY and SYGVKD. V was clipped by 10 bases and J by 2 bases; unmatched bases: 13. CDR3 sequence: CATEPGQATTYEQYV. CDR3 nucleotide sequence: TGTGCCACGGAGCCGGGACAGGCAACAACCTACGAGCAGTACGTC.

The genes are TRBV2 and TRBJ1-5, with 8 bases matching TRBD1. The V gene end was trimmed by 6 bases and the J gene end by 4 bases; junction bases not matched to a gene: 8. The germline V gene encodes CDR1 SNHLY and CDR2 FYNNEI. This CDR3 has 15 residues. The DNA for the CDR3 is TGTGCCAGCAGACGAGGACAGGGTGAAAATCAGCCCCAGCATTTT. Translated: CASRRGQGENQPQHF.

V gene TRBV9 combines with J gene TRBJ1-3, with D tentatively TRBD1 (5 bases). The CDR3 is 18 residues long. From germline, CDR1 is SGDLS and CDR2 YYNGEE. V shed 4 bases and J shed 1 base, with 21 bases lying between them. The CDR3 nucleotides are TGTGCCAGCAGCTATCCCCGGGGGGGGAAGGGATCTGGAAACACCATATATTTT. This sequence encodes CASSYPRGGKGSGNTIYF.

The chain couples TRBV27 to TRBJ2-3; 11 nucleotides line up with TRBD2. There are 16 residues in the CDR3. From germline, CDR1 is MNHEY and CDR2 SMNVEV (reference sequence). V shed 5 bases and J 1 base; nucleotides not matched to a gene: 5. The CDR3 spells CASSTRLAGRTDTQYF. The CDR3 DNA reads TGTGCCAGCAGTACCCGACTAGCGGGGCGCACAGATACGCAGTATTTT.

The chain is built from TRBV5-1 and TRBJ1-5; 9 positions match TRBD1. CDR1 is SGHRS and CDR2 is YFSETQ in the germline V gene. J gave up 6 bases and V 5 bases, and 9 bases lay outside the gene matches. CDR3 length: 15 amino acids. Here the CDR3 DNA reads TGCGCCAGCAGGCGGGACAGGGAACAGGGTCAGCCCCAGCATTTT. It specifies CASRRDREQGQPQHF.

The chain couples TRBV5-1 to TRBJ1-1, with a weak D call TRBD1 (6 bases). CDR1 and CDR2 from the germline V gene are SGHRS and YFSETQ. Trimming shortened V by 8 bases and J by 4 bases, and 18 bases separated the two germline ends. The length of the CDR3 is 14 residues. The CDR3 DNA follows: TGCGCCAGTGGAACCGGGACCAGGGGCACTGAAGCTTTCTTT. Residues: CASGTGTRGTEAFF.

This chain joins TRBV7-2 and TRBJ1-1; D is ambiguous. The V and J ends lost 0 bases and 12 bases respectively, with 14 bases between them. Germline lookup yields CDR1 SGHTA and CDR2 FQGNSA. CDR3 size: 13 residues. CDR3 in DNA: TGTGCCAGCAGCTTAGCGGAGGGCCCCCCACCTTTCTTT. Its translation: CASSLAEGPPPFF.

The chain has TRBV7-8 and TRBJ1-2; D is perhaps TRBD1 (5 bases). The germline gives CDR1 SGHVS, CDR2 FQNEAQ. This CDR3 region has 13 residues. V lost 5 bases and J lost 4, with 11 bases in between. For the CDR3, the DNA is TGTGCCAGCAGCGGAGACAGTATCTATGGCTACACCTTC. It yields the protein CASSGDSIYGYTF.

The chain has TRBV6-5 and TRBJ1-3; TRBD1 might be the D (5 bases). Germline values: CDR1 MNHEY, CDR2 SVGAGI. V lost 2 bases and J lost 0, with 11 bases in between. There are 16 residues in the CDR3. The DNA for the CDR3 is TGTGCCAGCAGTTACCTCGGGGGGAGCTCTGGAAACACCATATATTTT. Translating gives CASSYLGGSSGNTIYF.

This rearrangement joins TRBV12-3 or TRBV12-4 to TRBJ2-7; D unclear. This CDR3 contains 12 residues. The V and J ends lost 1 base and 3 bases respectively, with 4 bases between them. The CDR3 nucleotides read TGTGCCAGCAGTTTAGACAACTACGAGCAGTACGTC. Translated: CASSLDNYEQYV.

The chain joins TRBV11-2 to TRBJ1-4; TRBD1 matches at 11 bases. V was pared by 4 bases and J by 7 bases, with 8 bases of the junction left unmatched. The CDR3 totals 16 residues. In germline, CDR1 is SGHAT, CDR2 FQNNGV. The CDR3 sequence is CASSSRLGQGGEKLFF. CDR3 sequence (DNA): TGTGCCAGCAGCTCGAGATTGGGACAGGGGGGTGAAAAACTGTTTTTT. Full variable domain (outside the CDR3, taken from reference TRBV11-2 and TRBJ1-4): EAGVAQSPRYKIIEKRQSVAFWCNPISGHATLYWYQQILGQGPKLLIQFQNNGVVDDSQLPKDRFSAERLKGVDSTLKIQPAKLEDSAVYLCASSSRLGQGGEKLFFGSGTQLSVL.

The chain joins TRBV5-3 to TRBJ2-2; D is unclear. TRBV5-3 is an ORF, and what it does is uncertain. Trimming pared 0 bases from V and 6 bases from J, leaving 12 bases between. The CDR3 loop spans 15 amino acids. CDR3 protein: CARSLGVDKPGELFF. Written as DNA, the CDR3 is TGTGCCAGAAGCTTGGGCGTCGACAAGCCCGGGGAGCTGTTTTTT.

This clone is medium-sized in the sample. The rearrangement links TRBV6-1 to TRBJ1-2; 7 nucleotides match TRBD1. With V trimmed by 3 bases and J by 4 bases, 2 bases remained unmatched. Germline loops: CDR1 MNHNS, CDR2 SASEGT. This CDR3 has 13 residues. DNA for the CDR3: TGTGCCAGCAGTGAGGGGGACAGCTATGGCTACACCTTC. Protein sequence: CASSEGDSYGYTF.

The V and J genes are TRBV28 and TRBJ2-7, with TRBD1 matching over 7 bases. The J segment lost 4 bases and the V segment lost 5 bases, leaving 8 bases of the junction unmatched. Germline V CDR1 and CDR2: MDHEN, SYDVKM. The CDR3 is made up of 14 amino acids. The CDR3 DNA is TGTGCCAGCAGTGGGGACAGACTAAGTTACGAGCAGTACTTC. Translation gives CASSGDRLSYEQYF.

The V and J genes are TRBV5-5 and TRBJ1-5; D may be TRBD1 (6 bases). There are 16 residues in the CDR3. Germline CDR1 and CDR2: SGHKS and YYEKEE (reference sequence). The V end was cut by 4 bases, the J end by 10 bases, with 24 bases between. The CDR3 nucleotides read TGTGCCAGCAGCGTAGCCTCCGGGACAACGGTATTTCCCCAGCATTTT. Encoded protein: CASSVASGTTVFPQHF.

J is TRBJ1-2 and V is TRBV5-4; D is perhaps TRBD1 (6 bases). This CDR3 is built from 15 residues. Trimming removed 3 bases at V and 7 bases at J, with 19 bases between. Germline CDR1 SGHNT, CDR2 YYREEE (reference sequence). CDR3: CASSWANRVSFGYTF. Here the CDR3 DNA reads TGTGCCAGCAGCTGGGCGAACAGGGTTTCTTTTGGCTACACCTTC. Full variable domain (rest looked up from reference TRBV5-4 and TRBJ1-2): ETGVTQSPTHLIKTRGQQVTLRCSSQSGHNTVSWYQQALGQGPQFIFQYYREEENGRGNFPPRFSGLQFPNYSSELNVNALELDDSALYLCASSWANRVSFGYTFGSGTRLTVV.